This TCR beta chain appears in the sequencing data of a study of blood T cell repertoires in COVID-19. At the level of the study: From the United States, Italy and Spain came samples of acute and convalescent COVID-19. Sources were T cells, B-cell-depleted T cells, or PBMCs; the material itself was cDNA or gDNA.

Germline V gene data show CDR1 as MNHEY and CDR2 as SVGAGI. The CDR3 sequence is 16 residues long. The V gene lost 2 bases and the J gene lost 2 bases, with 14 bases spanning the gap. Per the original data handling: Amplification from reference gene primers served as the basis for estimated nucleated cell counts. Generated by immunoSEQ multiplex PCR, the TCRdb table keeps only in-frame clones and is missing some. D and trimming were read from the DNA, whereas the V and J calls and clone size are those reported in that table. The sample includes roughly 70,000 clones, about 90% of them seen just once.

This chain links TRBV6-5 with TRBJ2-3, with a tentative D call TRBD1 (6 bases). Material for sequencing was peripheral blood. The clonotype comes from a human donor in a cohort sampled during active COVID-19. The CDR3 sequence: CASSYRTATLTDTQYF. CDR3 bases: TGTGCCAGCAGTTACCGGACAGCTACCCTCACAGATACGCAGTATTTT.